The 26 T cell receptor beta chains presented below share a single source sample, sequenced in a study of blood T cell repertoires in COVID-19. TCRdb's copy holds only in-frame clones and misses some; the assay was immunoSEQ multiplex PCR. The sample lists roughly 97,000 clones; 76% were seen once. Input material: peripheral blood. These receptor sequences come from a man aged 65-85 years with acute or convalescent COVID-19.

This rearrangement joins TRBV24-1 to TRBJ1-2, with 9 bases aligning to TRBD1. The length of the CDR3 is 18 residues. The V and J ends lost 4 bases and 5 bases, in that order; junction bases with no gene match: 16. Germline V gene data show CDR1 as KGHDR and CDR2 as SFDVKD. The CDR3 spells CATSELQGAKLFGYGYTF. In DNA, the CDR3 is TGTGCCACCAGTGAACTACAGGGGGCTAAACTATTTGGGTATGGCTACACCTTC.

The chain is built from TRBV24-1 and TRBJ2-3; TRBD2 matches at 9 bases. The ends lost 2 bases at V and 5 bases at J; junction bases unmatched: 10. The CDR3 covers 17 residues. Germline CDR1 reads KGHDR; CDR2 reads SFDVKD. CDR3 DNA: TGTGCCACCAGTGATTGGGGAGCGGGGGGTCAAAAAGATACGCAGTATTTT. Protein product: CATSDWGAGGQKDTQYF.

V usage is TRBV6-5 and J usage is TRBJ2-2, with D hard to call. The germline V and J ends were trimmed by 6 bases and 4 bases, with 12 bases remaining between them. This CDR3 spans 14 amino acids. Germline values: CDR1 MNHEY, CDR2 SVGAGI. In nucleotides, the CDR3 is TGTGCCAGCAGGAACAAAGTCCTCACCGGGGAGCTGTTTTTT. It encodes CASRNKVLTGELFF.

The gene calls are TRBV10-3 and TRBJ2-3, with 8 bases aligning to TRBD1. CDR1 and CDR2 (germline): ENHRY, SYGVKD. V lost 2 bases, J lost 0 bases, and 4 bases stayed unmatched. This CDR3 has 16 amino acids. Written as DNA, the CDR3 is TGTGCCATCAGTGAGGCAGGGGACAGGAGCACAGATACGCAGTATTTT. It is translated as CAISEAGDRSTDTQYF.

The genes are TRBV6-1 and TRBJ2-1, with TRBD1 identical over 10 bases. The CDR3 totals 16 residues. Germline CDR1 and CDR2: MNHNS and SASEGT. Germline trimming cut 2 bases from V and 8 bases from J; bases unmatched to any gene: 9. The CDR3 loop is CASSELGQGLIHEQFF. Here the CDR3 DNA reads TGTGCCAGCAGTGAACTGGGACAGGGGTTGATCCATGAGCAGTTCTTC.

The chain joins TRBV6-6 to TRBJ2-2, with a possible D match to TRBD1 (5 bases). The length of the CDR3 is 14 residues. The germline V gene has CDR1 MNHNY and CDR2 SVGAGI (reference sequence). The V gene lost 0 bases and the J gene lost 7 bases, with 9 bases spanning the gap. This CDR3 is CASSYSQVGGELFF. The CDR3 coding sequence is TGTGCCAGCAGTTACTCACAGGTTGGCGGGGAGCTGTTTTTT.

The chain uses TRBV19 and TRBJ1-5; maybe TRBD1 (5 bases). The CDR3 sequence is 15 residues long. Looked up from germline, CDR1 is LNHDA and CDR2 is SQIVND (reference sequence). V was clipped by 3 bases and J by 1 base, with 10 bases between them. CDR3 sequence reads: CASSMGGVSNQPQHF. The DNA for the CDR3 is TGTGCCAGTAGTATGGGGGGAGTAAGCAATCAGCCCCAGCATTTT.

This chain uses TRBV29-1 with TRBJ1-4; 7 positions match TRBD1. The CDR3 is 11 amino acids. Germline V gene data show CDR1 as SQVTM and CDR2 as ANQGSEA. V was pared by 2 bases and J by 10 bases, with 1 base of the junction left unmatched. CDR3 protein: CSVERGRKLFF. In DNA, the CDR3 is TGCAGCGTTGAAAGGGGGCGAAAACTGTTTTTT.

This rearrangement joins TRBV5-1 to TRBJ1-5, with a tentative D call TRBD1 (5 bases). The CDR3 is made up of 14 amino acids. Germline V gene sequence: CDR1 SGHRS, CDR2 YFSETQ. Trimming stripped 3 bases from V and 5 bases from J, with 12 bases between. In nucleotides, the CDR3 is TGCGCCAGCAGCTCAGGGCAGAAAGATCAGCCCCAGCATTTT. This sequence encodes CASSSGQKDQPQHF. The full variable domain, rest sourced from reference TRBV5-1 and TRBJ1-5, is KAGVTQTPRYLIKTRGQQVTLSCSPISGHRSVSWYQQTPGQGLQFLFEYFSETQRNKGNFPGRFSGRQFSNSRSEMNVSTLELGDSALYLCASSSGQKDQPQHFGDGTRLSIL.

This rearrangement joins TRBV5-1 to TRBJ2-2; 11 bases align to TRBD2. Germline CDR1 is SGHRS and CDR2 is YFSETQ. The CDR3 has 15 amino acids. The V and J ends lost 3 bases and 6 bases, in that order; junction bases with no gene match: 4. The DNA of the CDR3 is TGCGCCAGCAGCTCTATAGCGGGAGGGGCCGGGGAGCTGTTTTTT. This translates into CASSSIAGGAGELFF.

V usage is TRBV5-4 and J usage is TRBJ1-1; the match to TRBD1 covers 10 bases. Germline V gives CDR1 SGHNT, CDR2 YYREEE (reference sequence). V shed 4 bases and J 7 bases; nucleotides not matched to a gene: 13. The CDR3 is 16 amino acids. CDR3 DNA sequence: TGTGCCAGCAGCCCTAGAGGACAGGGGGGGTTGCGTGAAGCTTTCTTT. It is translated as CASSPRGQGGLREAFF.

V gene TRBV7-9 combines with J gene TRBJ1-3; D gene ambiguous. The CDR3 totals 12 residues. V lost 5 bases and J 4 bases, leaving 6 bases between the germline ends. In germline, CDR1 is SEHNR, CDR2 FQNEAQ (reference sequence). In nucleotides, the CDR3 is TGTGCCAGCAGCCCTCCCGGAAACACCATATATTTT. Its protein is CASSPPGNTIYF. Supplemented by reference TRBV7-9 and TRBJ1-3, the full variable domain reads DTGVSQNPRHKITKRGQNVTFRCDPISEHNRLYWYRQTLGQGPEFLTYFQNEAQLEKSRLLSDRFSAERPKGSFSTLEIQRTEQGDSAMYLCASSPPGNTIYFGEGSWLTVV.

The rearrangement links TRBV7-3 to TRBJ2-1; no clear D gene. V was shortened by 3 bases and J by 6 bases, with 15 bases between the two germline ends. The CDR3 has 15 residues. Germline V gene sequence: CDR1 SGHTA, CDR2 FQGTGA. The CDR3 sequence is CASSFDGSRTNEQFF. The CDR3 DNA is TGTGCCAGCAGCTTCGACGGTAGCAGAACCAATGAGCAGTTCTTC.

Points on this clone: Other nucleotide sequences in the sample specify the same CDR3. J is TRBJ1-5 and V is TRBV4-1; the match to TRBD1 covers 8 bases. The CDR3 spans 14 residues. J gave up 5 bases and V 4 bases, and 4 bases lay outside the gene matches. The germline V gene has CDR1 MGHRA and CDR2 YSYEKL. This CDR3 is CASSRDRGDQPQHF. For the CDR3, the DNA is TGCGCCAGCAGCCGCGACAGGGGCGATCAGCCCCAGCATTTT.

The CDR3 reads CASSPPGQGSKTEAFF. The CDR3 DNA follows: TGTGCCAGCAGTCCGCCGGGACAGGGAAGTAAAACTGAAGCTTTCTTT. The chain recombines TRBV28 with TRBJ1-1; TRBD1 matches at 9 bases. From germline, CDR1 is MDHEN and CDR2 SYDVKM. The CDR3 spans 16 residues. The trim removed 5 bases at V and 5 bases at J, leaving 12 bases unmatched.

The rearrangement joins TRBV10-2 to TRBJ2-2; weak D call: TRBD2 (5 bases). With 3 bases removed from V and 3 bases from J, the gap between germline ends came to 11 bases. This CDR3 comprises 15 residues. Germline loops: CDR1 WSHSY, CDR2 SAAADI. DNA for the CDR3: TGCGCCAGCAGTGACCTGGACTTCTACACCGGGGAGCTGTTTTTT. Translated, it gives CASSDLDFYTGELFF.

This chain joins TRBV12-3 or TRBV12-4 and TRBJ1-4; D is ambiguous. Trimming stripped 8 bases from V and 6 bases from J, with 13 bases between. CDR3 size: 13 residues. The chain's CDR3 is CASGRFMDEKLFF. Here the CDR3 DNA reads TGTGCCAGCGGCCGATTCATGGATGAAAAACTGTTTTTT.

V and J are TRBV2 and TRBJ2-1; TRBD2 matches at 7 bases. J was trimmed by 0 bases and V by 7 bases; bases with no gene match: 3. Germline loops: CDR1 SNHLY, CDR2 FYNNEI. This CDR3 has 14 amino acids. This CDR3 reads CASMRESSYNEQFF. For the CDR3, the DNA is TGTGCCAGCATGCGGGAGAGCTCCTACAATGAGCAGTTCTTC.

The chain uses TRBV19 and TRBJ1-1; D remains ambiguous. V lost 7 bases and J 0 bases, leaving 12 bases between the germline ends. The CDR3 spans 14 residues. The germline V gene has CDR1 LNHDA and CDR2 SQIVND (reference sequence). CDR3 residues: CASTLGNMNTEAFF. The CDR3 DNA reads TGTGCCAGTACTCTCGGGAACATGAACACTGAAGCTTTCTTT.

This clone was detected a few times. CDR3 DNA: TGTGCCAGCAGCCCACATGGACTAGGGGGGAACAATGAGCAGTTCTTC. It is translated as CASSPHGLGGNNEQFF. The chain recombines TRBV7-3 with TRBJ2-1; D is possibly TRBD2 (7 bases). From germline, CDR1 is SGHTA and CDR2 FQGTGA. V was pared by 5 bases and J by 5 bases, with 19 bases between. The CDR3 loop spans 16 amino acids.

This clone was observed a few times. V and J are TRBV12-3 or TRBV12-4 and TRBJ1-2; unclear D gene. This CDR3 contains 11 residues. Trimming cost V 1 base and J 8 bases, with 5 bases left between them. CDR3 DNA: TGTGCCAGCAGTTTAGGGGAGGGCTACACCTTC. This encodes CASSLGEGYTF.

This chain connects TRBV10-1 to TRBJ2-3; 7 positions match TRBD2. The CDR3 has 14 residues. Germline V gene lookup returns CDR1 WNHNN and CDR2 SYGVQD (reference sequence). V lost 8 bases and J lost 4; bases outside the gene matches: 9. Written as DNA, the CDR3 is TGCGCCAGCTCCGACCGGGGGGACGCAGATACGCAGTATTTT. Its translation is CASSDRGDADTQYF.

CDR3 DNA sequence: TGTGCCAGCACTCTTGATAGGGGCAGCTACAATGAGCAGTTCTTC. This gives the protein CASTLDRGSYNEQFF. The chain links TRBV2 to TRBJ2-1; possible D gene TRBD1, 5 bases. Germline V gives CDR1 SNHLY, CDR2 FYNNEI. With 7 bases removed from V and 3 bases from J, the gap between germline ends came to 16 bases. The CDR3 is 15 residues long.

This chain connects TRBV7-9 to TRBJ1-1, with a tentative D call TRBD1 (5 bases). Trimming left V 5 bases short and J 5 bases short, with 12 bases between. The CDR3 loop spans 13 amino acids. Germline V gene sequence: CDR1 SEHNR, CDR2 FQNEAQ (reference sequence). The DNA of the CDR3 is TGTGCCAGCAGCCGGCGGGACGGGACTGAAGCTTTCTTT. Protein product: CASSRRDGTEAFF.

The chain is built from TRBV5-6 and TRBJ1-2; weak D call: TRBD1 (5 bases). Trimming left V 4 bases short and J 5 bases short, with 9 bases between. CDR3 size: 12 residues. The germline V gene encodes CDR1 SGHDT and CDR2 YYEEEE. CDR3 loop: CASSLGTYGYTF. CDR3 bases: TGTGCCAGCAGCCTCGGGACTTATGGCTACACCTTC.

The chain's CDR3 is CASSSGLDYSPLHF. For the CDR3, the DNA is TGTGCCAGCAGTTCAGGGCTAGATTATTCACCCCTCCACTTT. The chain has TRBV6-5 and TRBJ1-6; D perhaps matches TRBD1 (5 bases). V was cut by 4 bases and J by 8 bases, with 12 bases left in between. The CDR3 is 14 amino acids. Germline CDR1 and CDR2: MNHEY and SVGAGI.